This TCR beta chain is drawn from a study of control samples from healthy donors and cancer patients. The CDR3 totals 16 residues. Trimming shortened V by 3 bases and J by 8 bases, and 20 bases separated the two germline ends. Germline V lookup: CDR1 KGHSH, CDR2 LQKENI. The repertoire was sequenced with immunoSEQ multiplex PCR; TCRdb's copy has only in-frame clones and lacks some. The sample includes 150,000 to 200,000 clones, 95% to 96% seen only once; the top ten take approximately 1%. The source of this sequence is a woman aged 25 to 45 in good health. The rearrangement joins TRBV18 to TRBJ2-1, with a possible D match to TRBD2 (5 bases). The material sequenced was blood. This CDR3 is CASSPTQTPRGHEQFF. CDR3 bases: TGTGCCAGCTCACCGACCCAAACCCCTCGGGGTCATGAGCAGTTCTTC. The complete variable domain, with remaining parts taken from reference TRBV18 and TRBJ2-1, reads NAGVMQNPRHLVRRRGQEARLRCSPMKGHSHVYWYRQLPEEGLKFMVYLQKENIIDESGMPKERFSAEFPKEGPSILRIQQVVRGDSAAYFCASSPTQTPRGHEQFFGPGTRLTVL.